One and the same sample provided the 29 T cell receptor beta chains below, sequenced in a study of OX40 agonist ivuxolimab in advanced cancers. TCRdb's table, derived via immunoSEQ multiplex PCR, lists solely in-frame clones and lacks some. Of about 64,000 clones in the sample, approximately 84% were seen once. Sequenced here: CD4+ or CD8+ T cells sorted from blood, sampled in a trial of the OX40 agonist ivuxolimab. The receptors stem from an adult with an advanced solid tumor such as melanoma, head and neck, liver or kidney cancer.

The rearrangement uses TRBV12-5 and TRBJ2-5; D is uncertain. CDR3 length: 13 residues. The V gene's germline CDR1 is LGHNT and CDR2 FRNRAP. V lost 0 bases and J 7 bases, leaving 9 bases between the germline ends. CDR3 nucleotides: TGTGCTAGTGGTTTGGTTCCAGATGGGACCCAGTACTTC. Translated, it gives CASGLVPDGTQYF.

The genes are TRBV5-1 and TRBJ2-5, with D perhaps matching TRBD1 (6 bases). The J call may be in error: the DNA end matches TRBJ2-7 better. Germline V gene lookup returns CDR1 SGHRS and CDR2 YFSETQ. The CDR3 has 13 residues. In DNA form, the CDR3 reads TGCGCCAGCAGCCCAAATACAGGGTACGAGCAGTACTTC. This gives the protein CASSPNTGYEQYF.

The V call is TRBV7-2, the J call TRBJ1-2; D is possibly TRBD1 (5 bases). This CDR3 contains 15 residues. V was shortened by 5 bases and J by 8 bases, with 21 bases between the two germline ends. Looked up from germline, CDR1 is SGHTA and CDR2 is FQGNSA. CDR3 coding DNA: TGTGCCAGCAGCCAAGATGGCAGGACAAGTGGGGGCTACACCTTC. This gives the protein CASSQDGRTSGGYTF.

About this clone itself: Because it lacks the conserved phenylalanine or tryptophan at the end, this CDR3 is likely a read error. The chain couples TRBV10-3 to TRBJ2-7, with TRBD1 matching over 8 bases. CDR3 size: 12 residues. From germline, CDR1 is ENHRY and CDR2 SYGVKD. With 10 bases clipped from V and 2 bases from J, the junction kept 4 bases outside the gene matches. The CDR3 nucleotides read TGTGCCACCGGGACAGGAACCTACGAGCAGTACCTC. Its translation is CATGTGTYEQYL.

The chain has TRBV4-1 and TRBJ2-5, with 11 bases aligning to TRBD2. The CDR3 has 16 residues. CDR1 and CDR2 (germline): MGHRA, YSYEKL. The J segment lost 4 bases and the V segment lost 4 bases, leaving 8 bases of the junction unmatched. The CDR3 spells CASSPSIAGGIETQYF. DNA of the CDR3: TGCGCCAGCAGCCCCAGTATAGCGGGAGGGATAGAGACCCAGTACTTC.

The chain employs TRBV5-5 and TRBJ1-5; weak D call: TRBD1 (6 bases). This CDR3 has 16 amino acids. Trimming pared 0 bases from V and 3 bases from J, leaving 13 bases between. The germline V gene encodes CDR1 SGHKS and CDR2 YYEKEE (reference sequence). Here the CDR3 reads CASSLGSGGFNQPQHF. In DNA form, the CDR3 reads TGTGCCAGCAGCTTGGGTTCGGGGGGCTTCAATCAGCCCCAGCATTTT.

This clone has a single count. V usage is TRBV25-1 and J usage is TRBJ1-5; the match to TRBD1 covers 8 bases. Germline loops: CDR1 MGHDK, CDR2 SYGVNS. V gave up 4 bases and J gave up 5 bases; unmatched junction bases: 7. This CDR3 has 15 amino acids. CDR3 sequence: CASSGTQGVDQPQHF. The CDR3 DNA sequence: TGTGCCAGCAGTGGAACACAGGGGGTCGATCAGCCCCAGCATTTT.

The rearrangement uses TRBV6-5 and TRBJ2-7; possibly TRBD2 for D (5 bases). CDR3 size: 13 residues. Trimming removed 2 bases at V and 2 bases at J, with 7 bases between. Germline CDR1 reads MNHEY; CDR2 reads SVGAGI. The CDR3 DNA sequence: TGTGCCAGCAGTTACGAGGGTGCCTACGAGCAGTACTTC. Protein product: CASSYEGAYEQYF.

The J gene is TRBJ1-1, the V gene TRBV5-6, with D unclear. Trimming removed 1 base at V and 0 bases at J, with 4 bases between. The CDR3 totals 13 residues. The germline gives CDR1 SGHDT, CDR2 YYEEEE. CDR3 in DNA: TGTGCCAGCAGCTTGATCATGAACACTGAAGCTTTCTTT. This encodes CASSLIMNTEAFF.

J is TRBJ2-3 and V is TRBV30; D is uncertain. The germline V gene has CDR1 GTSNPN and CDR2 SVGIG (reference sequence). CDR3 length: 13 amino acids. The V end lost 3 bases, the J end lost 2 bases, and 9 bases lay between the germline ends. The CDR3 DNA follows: TGTGCCTGGAGCCGGGTATTCACAGATACGCAGTATTTT. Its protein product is CAWSRVFTDTQYF.

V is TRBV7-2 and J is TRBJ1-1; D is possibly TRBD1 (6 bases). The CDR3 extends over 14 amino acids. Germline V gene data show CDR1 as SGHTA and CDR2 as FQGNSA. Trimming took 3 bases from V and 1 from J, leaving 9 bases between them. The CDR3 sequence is CASSFRGPNTEAFF. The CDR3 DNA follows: TGTGCCAGCAGCTTTCGGGGGCCGAACACTGAAGCTTTCTTT.

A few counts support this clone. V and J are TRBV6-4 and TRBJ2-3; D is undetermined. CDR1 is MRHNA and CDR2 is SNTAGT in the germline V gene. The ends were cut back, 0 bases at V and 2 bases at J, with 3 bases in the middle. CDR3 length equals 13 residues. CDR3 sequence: CASSDSPTDTQYF. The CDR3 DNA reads TGTGCCAGCAGTGACTCGCCCACAGATACGCAGTATTTT.

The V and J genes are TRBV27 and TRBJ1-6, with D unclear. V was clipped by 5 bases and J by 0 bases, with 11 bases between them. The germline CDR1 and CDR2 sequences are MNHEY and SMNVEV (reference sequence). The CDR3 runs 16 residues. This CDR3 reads CASSPAIGSYNSPLHF. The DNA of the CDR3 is TGTGCCAGCAGTCCGGCCATCGGCTCCTATAATTCACCCCTCCACTTT.

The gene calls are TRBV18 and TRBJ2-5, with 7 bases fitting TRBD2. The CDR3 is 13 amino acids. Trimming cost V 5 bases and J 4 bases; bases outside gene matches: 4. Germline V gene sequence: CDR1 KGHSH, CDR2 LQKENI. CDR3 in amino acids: CASSEGLLETQYF. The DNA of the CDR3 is TGTGCCAGCTCAGAGGGACTACTAGAGACCCAGTACTTC.

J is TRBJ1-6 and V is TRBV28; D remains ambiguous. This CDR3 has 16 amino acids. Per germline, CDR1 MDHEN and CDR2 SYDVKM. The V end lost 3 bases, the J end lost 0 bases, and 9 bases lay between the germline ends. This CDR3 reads CASSFAEGSYNSPLHF. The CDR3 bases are TGTGCCAGCAGTTTTGCGGAGGGCTCCTATAATTCACCCCTCCACTTT.

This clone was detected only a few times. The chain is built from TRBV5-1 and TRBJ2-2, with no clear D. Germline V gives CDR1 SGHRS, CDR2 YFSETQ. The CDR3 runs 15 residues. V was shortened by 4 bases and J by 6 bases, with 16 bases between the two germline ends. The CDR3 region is CASSASDSPAGELFF. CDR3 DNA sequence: TGCGCCAGCAGCGCCTCTGACTCGCCGGCCGGGGAGCTGTTTTTT.

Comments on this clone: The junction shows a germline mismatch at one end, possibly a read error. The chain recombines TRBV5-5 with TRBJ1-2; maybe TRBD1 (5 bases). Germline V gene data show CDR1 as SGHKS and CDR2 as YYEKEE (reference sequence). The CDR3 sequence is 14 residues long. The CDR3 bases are TGTGCCAGCAGTTTGGGGCAGAAGTCCTATGGCTACACCTTC. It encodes CASSLGQKSYGYTF.

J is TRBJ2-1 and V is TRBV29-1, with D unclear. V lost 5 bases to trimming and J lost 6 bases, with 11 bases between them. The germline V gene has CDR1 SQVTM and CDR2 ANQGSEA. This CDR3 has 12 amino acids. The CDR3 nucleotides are TGCAGCGTTAACCGGCAGTTCAATGAGCAGTTCTTC. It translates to CSVNRQFNEQFF.

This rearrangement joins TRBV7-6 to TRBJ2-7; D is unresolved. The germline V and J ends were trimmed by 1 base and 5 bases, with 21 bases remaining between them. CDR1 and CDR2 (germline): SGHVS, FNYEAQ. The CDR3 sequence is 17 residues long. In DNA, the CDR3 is TGTGCCAGCAGCTTAGAACCCCCCCCGCTTGTTTATAACGAGCAGTACTTC. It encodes CASSLEPPPLVYNEQYF. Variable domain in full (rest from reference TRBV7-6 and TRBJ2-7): GAGVSQSPRYKVTKRGQDVALRCDPISGHVSLYWYRQALGQGPEFLTYFNYEAQQDKSGLPNDRFSAERPEGSISTLTIQRTEQRDSAMYRCASSLEPPPLVYNEQYFGPGTRLTVT.

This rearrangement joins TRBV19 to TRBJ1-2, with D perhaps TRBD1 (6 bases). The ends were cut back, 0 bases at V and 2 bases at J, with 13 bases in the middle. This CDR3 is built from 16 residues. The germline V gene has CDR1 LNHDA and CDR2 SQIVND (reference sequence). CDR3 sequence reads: CASSIEGGPGNYGYTF. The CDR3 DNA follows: TGTGCCAGTAGTATAGAAGGGGGGCCCGGGAACTATGGCTACACCTTC.

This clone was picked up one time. CDR3 residues: CASSQRFWRGGYNEQFF. CDR3 sequence (DNA): TGTGCCAGCAGCCAAAGGTTCTGGCGGGGGGGTTACAATGAGCAGTTCTTC. This chain uses TRBV11-2 with TRBJ2-1; TRBD2 aligns across 9 bases. V lost 5 bases to trimming and J lost 4 bases; unmatched junction nucleotides: 12. The CDR3 is 17 residues long. Germline CDR1 and CDR2: SGHAT and FQNNGV.

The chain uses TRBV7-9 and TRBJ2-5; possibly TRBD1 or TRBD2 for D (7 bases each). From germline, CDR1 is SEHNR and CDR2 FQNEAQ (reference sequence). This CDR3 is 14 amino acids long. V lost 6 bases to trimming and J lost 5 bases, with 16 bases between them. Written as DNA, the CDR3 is TGTGCCAGCAGGGGGCAGGGGGGGCCCGAGACCCAGTACTTC. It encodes CASRGQGGPETQYF.

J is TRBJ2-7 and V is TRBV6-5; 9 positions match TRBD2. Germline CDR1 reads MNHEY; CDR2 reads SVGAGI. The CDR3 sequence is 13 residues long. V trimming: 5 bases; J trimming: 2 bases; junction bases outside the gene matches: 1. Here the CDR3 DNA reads TGTGCCAGCAGTGCGGGGGGGCCCTACGAGCAGTACTTC. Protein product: CASSAGGPYEQYF.

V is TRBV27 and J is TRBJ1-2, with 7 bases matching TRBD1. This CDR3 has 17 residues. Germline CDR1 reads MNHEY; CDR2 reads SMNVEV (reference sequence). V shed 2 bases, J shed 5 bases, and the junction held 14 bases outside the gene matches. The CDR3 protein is CASSLRLGQLGLYGYTF. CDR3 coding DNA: TGTGCCAGCAGTTTAAGATTGGGACAGCTGGGCCTATATGGCTACACCTTC.

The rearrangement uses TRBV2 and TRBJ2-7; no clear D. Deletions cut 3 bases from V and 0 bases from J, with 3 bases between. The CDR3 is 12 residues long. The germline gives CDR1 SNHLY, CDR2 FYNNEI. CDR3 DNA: TGTGCCAGCAGTGATCCCTCCTACGAGCAGTACTTC. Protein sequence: CASSDPSYEQYF. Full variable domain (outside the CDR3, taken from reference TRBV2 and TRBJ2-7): EPEVTQTPSHQVTQMGQEVILRCVPISNHLYFYWYRQILGQKVEFLVSFYNNEISEKSEIFDDQFSVERPDGSNFTLKIRSTKLEDSAMYFCASSDPSYEQYFGPGTRLTVT.

CDR3 bases: TGTGCCAGCAGCTCCCGGACTAATTCCTACGAGCAGTACTTC. Its protein product is CASSSRTNSYEQYF. The V gene is TRBV5-4, the J gene TRBJ2-7; perhaps TRBD2 as D (6 bases). The CDR3 has 14 amino acids. Germline CDR1 is SGHNT and CDR2 is YYREEE (reference sequence). The V end was cut by 3 bases, the J end by 1 base, with 11 bases between.

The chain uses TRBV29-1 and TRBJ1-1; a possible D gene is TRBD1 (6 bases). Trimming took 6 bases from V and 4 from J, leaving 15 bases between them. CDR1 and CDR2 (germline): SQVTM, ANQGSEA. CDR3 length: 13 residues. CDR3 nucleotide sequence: TGCAGCGTCAGCAGGGGTGGGATCACTGAAGCTTTCTTT. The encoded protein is CSVSRGGITEAFF.

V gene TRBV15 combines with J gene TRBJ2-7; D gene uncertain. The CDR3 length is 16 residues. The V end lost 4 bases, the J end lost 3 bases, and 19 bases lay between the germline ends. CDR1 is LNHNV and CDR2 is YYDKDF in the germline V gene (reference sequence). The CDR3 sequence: CATSTSLGKENYEQYF. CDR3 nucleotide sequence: TGTGCCACCAGCACCTCCCTAGGGAAGGAAAACTACGAGCAGTACTTC. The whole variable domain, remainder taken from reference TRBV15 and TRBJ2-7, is DAMVIQNPRYQVTQFGKPVTLSCSQTLNHNVMYWYQQKSSQAPKLLFHYYDKDFNNEADTPDNFQSRRPNTSFCFLDIRSPGLGDTAMYLCATSTSLGKENYEQYFGPGTRLTVT.

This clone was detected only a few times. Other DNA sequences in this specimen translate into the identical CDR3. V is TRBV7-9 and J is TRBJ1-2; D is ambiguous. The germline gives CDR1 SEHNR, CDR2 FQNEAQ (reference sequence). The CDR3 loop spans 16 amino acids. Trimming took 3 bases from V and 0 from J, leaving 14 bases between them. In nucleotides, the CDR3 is TGTGCCAGCAGCTTTTACTACAGCTTTACTAACTATGGCTACACCTTC. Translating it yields CASSFYYSFTNYGYTF. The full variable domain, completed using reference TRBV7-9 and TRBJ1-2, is DTGVSQNPRHKITKRGQNVTFRCDPISEHNRLYWYRQTLGQGPEFLTYFQNEAQLEKSRLLSDRFSAERPKGSFSTLEIQRTEQGDSAMYLCASSFYYSFTNYGYTFGSGTRLTVV.